This TCR beta chain was profiled in a study of blood T cell repertoires in COVID-19. Study overall: The samples span acute and convalescent COVID-19 from the United States, Italy and Spain. PBMCs, B-cell-depleted T cells, or T cells provided the cDNA or gDNA that made up the material.

This clone was observed a few times. Original methodology: Reference gene primer amplification gave estimated nucleated cell counts. Measured with immunoSEQ multiplex PCR; TCRdb has only the in-frame clones, and not every one. V and J calls and clone size are those listed in that table; D and trimming were worked out from the DNA. Altogether under 45,000 clones are present, over 70% being singletons, with the ten largest covering about 3%. CDR3 length equals 12 residues. V was clipped by 6 bases and J by 4 bases, with 7 bases between them. Germline CDR1 is SNHLY and CDR2 is FYNNEI. The specimen was peripheral blood. The sequence derives from a man between 65 and 85 years old with COVID-19, enrolled during active disease. V gene TRBV2 combines with J gene TRBJ1-5; D gene ambiguous. CDR3 DNA sequence: TGTGCCAGCAGGCGGGATAATCAGCCCCAGCATTTT. Protein: CASRRDNQPQHF.